What follows are 16 T cell receptor beta chains derived from one specimen sequenced in a study of T-cell reconstitution after alpha-beta-depleted transplantation in children. Whole-study findings and limits: T cells produced anew were the main source of T-cell counts and diversity one year after transplant.

Researchers prepared the TCRbeta library using unique molecular identifiers, the study reports. TCRdb processed the PCR reads anew with MiXCR; each CDR3 protein has one entry. Among some 300,000 distinct CDR3 sequences listed, roughly 7.8% were seen once. The antigens of these receptors remain unknown. Source: peripheral blood, taken 360 days after TCRalphabeta/CD19-depleted stem cell transplant. All receptors derive from a female patient aged 2 to 10 who had a stem cell transplant for Fanconi anemia, so the T cells may come from the graft donor.

This clonotype has ten or more counts. The CDR3 bases are TGCAGTGCCCGATACAGGGCTAACACTGAAGCTTTCTTT. It codes for CSARYRANTEAFF. This chain uses TRBV20-1 with TRBJ1-1; D perhaps matches TRBD1 (6 bases). There are 13 residues in the CDR3. The germline V gene encodes CDR1 DFQATT and CDR2 SNEGSKA (reference sequence). The germline V and J ends were trimmed by 6 bases and 2 bases, with 13 bases remaining between them.

V and J are TRBV11-3 and TRBJ2-2; D remains unclear. V lost 2 bases and J 4 bases, leaving 5 bases between the germline ends. This CDR3 contains 13 residues. Per germline, CDR1 SGHNT and CDR2 YENEEA. The CDR3: CASSLYSTGELFF. In DNA form, the CDR3 reads TGTGCCAGCAGCTTATATAGCACCGGGGAGCTGTTTTTT.

This clonotype was counted ten times or more. The V gene is TRBV29-1, the J gene TRBJ2-3; TRBD2 aligns across 9 bases. CDR1 and CDR2 from the germline V gene are SQVTM and ANQGSEA. V was pared by 4 bases and J by 5 bases, with 7 bases of the junction left unmatched. This CDR3 is built from 14 residues. The CDR3 sequence is CSVAQGRGGDTQYF. The DNA for the CDR3 is TGCAGCGTTGCCCAGGGGCGGGGGGGAGATACGCAGTATTTT.

The chain is built from TRBV6-5 and TRBJ2-4; 9 bases fit TRBD1. V was clipped by 0 bases and J by 2 bases; unmatched bases: 11. Per the germline V gene, CDR1 is MNHEY and CDR2 is SVGAGI. This CDR3 contains 19 residues. The CDR3 DNA reads as TGTGCCAGCAGTTACTCCCCTTTACATGGGACAGGGACCAAAAACATTCAGTACTTC. Protein sequence: CASSYSPLHGTGTKNIQYF.

In this sample, this clonotype turned up many times. The chain is built from TRBV2 and TRBJ2-1; 9 nucleotides agree with TRBD1. The CDR3 is 15 amino acids. The V gene's germline CDR1 is SNHLY and CDR2 FYNNEI. V dropped 5 bases and J dropped 5; count of bases not matched to a gene: 7. DNA for the CDR3: TGTGCCAGCAGTCCCGGGACAGGGAGAGACAATGAGCAGTTCTTC. Protein product: CASSPGTGRDNEQFF.

This clonotype was picked up many times. The gene calls are TRBV7-9 and TRBJ1-1, with no clear D. The germline V and J ends were trimmed by 5 bases and 4 bases, with 11 bases remaining between them. The germline V gene has CDR1 SEHNR and CDR2 FQNEAQ (reference sequence). This CDR3 has 13 amino acids. The CDR3 nucleotides read TGTGCCAGCAGCCTTGACCAAGCCACTGAAGCTTTCTTT. Translating gives CASSLDQATEAFF.

This clonotype has a count of ten or more. CDR3 DNA: TGTGCCATCAGATGGACTAGCGGGGGCGATGAGCAGTTCTTC. It is translated as CAIRWTSGGDEQFF. The J gene is TRBJ2-1, the V gene TRBV10-3; 13 positions agree with TRBD2. The germline gives CDR1 ENHRY, CDR2 SYGVKD. With V trimmed by 6 bases and J by 8 bases, 4 bases remained unmatched. The CDR3 is 14 residues long.

V and J are TRBV6-5 and TRBJ1-2; the D is unclear. The germline V and J ends were trimmed by 5 bases and 8 bases, with 9 bases remaining between them. CDR1 MNHEY and CDR2 SVGAGI come from the germline V gene. The CDR3 loop spans 11 amino acids. CDR3 DNA sequence: TGTGCCAGCAGTCGTATCGGGGGCTACACCTTC. Its protein product is CASSRIGGYTF.

This clonotype was picked up many times. V gene TRBV6-1 combines with J gene TRBJ2-6; no firm D call. This CDR3 has 12 residues. The germline V gene has CDR1 MNHNS and CDR2 SASEGT. V lost 9 bases to trimming and J lost 0 bases, with 3 bases between them. CDR3 DNA sequence: TGTGCCAGTTACTCTGGGGCCAACGTCCTGACTTTC. Its translation: CASYSGANVLTF.

This chain connects TRBV2 to TRBJ1-3, with 7 nucleotides matching TRBD1. V shed 3 bases and J 3 bases; nucleotides not matched to a gene: 8. The CDR3 loop spans 16 amino acids. The germline gives CDR1 SNHLY, CDR2 FYNNEI. The CDR3 nucleotides are TGTGCCAGCAGTGATTCCCCGACAGGGATTGGAAACACCATATATTTT. As protein: CASSDSPTGIGNTIYF.

This clonotype was seen repeatedly, ten times or more. The chain uses TRBV29-1 and TRBJ2-2, with 7 bases that match TRBD1. With 7 bases clipped from V and 2 bases from J, the junction kept 7 bases outside the gene matches. Germline V gives CDR1 SQVTM, CDR2 ANQGSEA. The CDR3 covers 14 residues. The CDR3 DNA sequence: TGCAGCGCCTTCCGACAGGGCAACACCGGGGAGCTGTTTTTT. Its translation is CSAFRQGNTGELFF.

There are many counts of this clonotype. The chain couples TRBV11-3 to TRBJ2-5; TRBD2 matches at 7 bases. CDR3 size: 14 residues. The germline V gene encodes CDR1 SGHNT and CDR2 YENEEA. The ends lost 6 bases at V and 3 bases at J; junction bases unmatched: 7. The DNA for the CDR3 is TGTGCCAGCAGGAGCGGGGTCAAAGAAGAGACCCAGTACTTC. Its translation is CASRSGVKEETQYF.

At least ten counts were recorded for this clonotype. This sequence joins TRBV20-1 and TRBJ2-1; the D gene is possibly TRBD1 (6 bases). CDR1 and CDR2 from the germline V gene are DFQATT and SNEGSKA (reference sequence). The CDR3 sequence is 15 residues long. V was cut by 2 bases and J by 6 bases, with 17 bases left in between. The CDR3 spells CSARSLQGSGNEQFF. In DNA, the CDR3 is TGCAGTGCTAGATCCCTCCAGGGGTCGGGCAATGAGCAGTTCTTC.

This clonotype was observed at least ten times. This chain links TRBV9 with TRBJ2-7; D remains unclear. Trimming removed 3 bases at V and 3 bases at J, with 19 bases between. Per the germline V gene, CDR1 is SGDLS and CDR2 is YYNGEE. The CDR3 contains 16 residues. The CDR3 DNA sequence: TGTGCCAGCAGCGCCAGGCTGGGCACAAACGACTACGAGCAGTACTTC. It encodes CASSARLGTNDYEQYF.

The genes are TRBV5-1 and TRBJ1-2, with 7 bases aligning to TRBD1. The CDR3 spans 16 residues. Losses at the gene ends were 0 bases for V and 7 bases for J; bases not matched to a gene: 12. The V gene's germline CDR1 is SGHRS and CDR2 YFSETQ. CDR3 nucleotide sequence: TGCGCCAGCAGCTTGGTATGGAAGGGGGCAGAAGGTGGCTACACCTTC. Residues: CASSLVWKGAEGGYTF.

This clonotype has a handful of counts. The rearrangement links TRBV7-9 to TRBJ2-7; a possible D gene is TRBD2 (5 bases). From germline, CDR1 is SEHNR and CDR2 FQNEAQ (reference sequence). V was shortened by 6 bases and J by 5 bases, with 20 bases between the two germline ends. The CDR3 spans 15 residues. CDR3 DNA: TGTGCCAGCAGTGCCCGGACGGACCCCGGGGACGAGCAGTACTTC. It codes for CASSARTDPGDEQYF.